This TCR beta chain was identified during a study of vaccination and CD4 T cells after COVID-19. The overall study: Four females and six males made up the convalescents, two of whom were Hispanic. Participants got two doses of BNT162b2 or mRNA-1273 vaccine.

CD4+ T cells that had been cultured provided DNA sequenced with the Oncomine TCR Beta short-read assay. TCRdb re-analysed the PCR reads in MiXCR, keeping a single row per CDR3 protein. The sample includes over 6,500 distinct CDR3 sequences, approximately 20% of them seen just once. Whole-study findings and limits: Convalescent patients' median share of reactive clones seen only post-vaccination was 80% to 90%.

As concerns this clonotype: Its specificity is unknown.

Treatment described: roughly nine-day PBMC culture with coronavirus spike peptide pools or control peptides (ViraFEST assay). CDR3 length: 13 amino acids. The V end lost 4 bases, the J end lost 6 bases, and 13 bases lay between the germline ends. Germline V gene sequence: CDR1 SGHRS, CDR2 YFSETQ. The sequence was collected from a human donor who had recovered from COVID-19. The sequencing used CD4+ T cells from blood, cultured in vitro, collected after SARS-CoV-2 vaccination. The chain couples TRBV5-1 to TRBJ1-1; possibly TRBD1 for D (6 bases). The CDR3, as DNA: TGCGCCAGCAGCCCGGAGGGGGTAGCTGAAGCTTTCTTT. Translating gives CASSPEGVAEAFF.